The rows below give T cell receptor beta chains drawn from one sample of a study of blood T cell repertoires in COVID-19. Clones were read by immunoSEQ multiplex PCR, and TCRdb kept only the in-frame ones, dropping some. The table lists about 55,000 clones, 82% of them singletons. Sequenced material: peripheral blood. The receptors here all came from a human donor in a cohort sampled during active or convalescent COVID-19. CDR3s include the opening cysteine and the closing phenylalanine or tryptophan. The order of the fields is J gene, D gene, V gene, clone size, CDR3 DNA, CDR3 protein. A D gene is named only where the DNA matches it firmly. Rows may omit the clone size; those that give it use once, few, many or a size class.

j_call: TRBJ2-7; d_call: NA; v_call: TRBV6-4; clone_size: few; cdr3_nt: TGTGCCAGCAGGTGGGGGGGGCCCCTCGAGCAGTACTTC; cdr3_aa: CASRWGGPLEQYF
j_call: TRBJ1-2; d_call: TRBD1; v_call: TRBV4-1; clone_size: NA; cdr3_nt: TGCGCCAGCAGCCAAGAAAAGGGACAGGGCTATGGCTACACCTTC; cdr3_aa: CASSQEKGQGYGYTF
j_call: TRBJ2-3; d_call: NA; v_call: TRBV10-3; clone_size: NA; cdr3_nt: TGTGCCATCAGTGGAGGGACTGCCCAGGATACGCAGTATTTT; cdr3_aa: CAISGGTAQDTQYF
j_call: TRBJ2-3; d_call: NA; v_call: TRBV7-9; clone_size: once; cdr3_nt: TGTGCCAGCAGCTTAGACAGCCTAAGCACAGATACGCAGTATTTT; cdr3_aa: CASSLDSLSTDTQYF
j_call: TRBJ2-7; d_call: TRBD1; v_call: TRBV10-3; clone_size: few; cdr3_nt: TGTGCCATCAGCGGGGGGACAGGGCCAACCTACGAGCAGTACTTC; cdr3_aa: CAISGGTGPTYEQYF
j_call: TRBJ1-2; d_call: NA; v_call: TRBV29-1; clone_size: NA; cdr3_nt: TGCAGCGTTGGAGGGAACTATGGCTACACCTTC; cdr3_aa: CSVGGNYGYTF
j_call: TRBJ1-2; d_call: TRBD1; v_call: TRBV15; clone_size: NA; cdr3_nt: TGTGCCACCAGCACCCAGACAGGGATCTATGGCTACACCTTC; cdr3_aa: CATSTQTGIYGYTF
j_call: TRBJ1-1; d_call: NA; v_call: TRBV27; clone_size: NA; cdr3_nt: TGTGCCAGCAGTTTAGGGGCCACTGAAGCTTTCTTT; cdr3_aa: CASSLGATEAFF
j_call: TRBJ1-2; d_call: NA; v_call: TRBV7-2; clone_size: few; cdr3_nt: TGTGCCAGCAGCGCGGACAGCCTCTATGGCTACACCTTC; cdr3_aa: CASSADSLYGYTF
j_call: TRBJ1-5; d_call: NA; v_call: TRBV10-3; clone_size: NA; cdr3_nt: TGTGCCATCAGTGAATCCCCTCAGTCCTCTGCCCCCCAGCATTTT; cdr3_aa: CAISESPQSSAPQHF
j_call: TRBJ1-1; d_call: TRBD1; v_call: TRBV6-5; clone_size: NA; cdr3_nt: TGTGCCAGCAGTAACCTCTGGACAGGGAACACTGAAGCTTTCTTT; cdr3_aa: CASSNLWTGNTEAFF
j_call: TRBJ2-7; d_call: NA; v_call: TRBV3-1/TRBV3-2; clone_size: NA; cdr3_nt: TGTGCCAGCAGCCAAGATTTATGGGCCAGGGGCCCCTACGAGCAGTACTTC; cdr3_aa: CASSQDLWARGPYEQYF
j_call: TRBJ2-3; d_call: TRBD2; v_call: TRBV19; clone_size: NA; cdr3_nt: TGTGCCAGTAGTACGGGACTAGCGGGGGGCGTTAACACAGATACGCAGTATTTT; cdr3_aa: CASSTGLAGGVNTDTQYF
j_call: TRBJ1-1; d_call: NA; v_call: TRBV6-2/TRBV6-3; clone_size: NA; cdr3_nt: TGTGCCAGCACTTACCTATGGGGAGACACTGAAGCTTTCTTT; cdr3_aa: CASTYLWGDTEAFF
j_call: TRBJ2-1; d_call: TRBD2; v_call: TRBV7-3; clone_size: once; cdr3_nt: TGTGCCAGCAGGGCAACTAGCGGGTCCACCTACAATGAGCAGTTCTTC; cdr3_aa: CASRATSGSTYNEQFF
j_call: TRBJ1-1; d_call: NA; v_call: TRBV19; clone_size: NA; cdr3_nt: TGTGCCAGTAGTCTAGGGCCAGTGAACACTGAAGCTTTCTTT; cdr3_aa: CASSLGPVNTEAFF
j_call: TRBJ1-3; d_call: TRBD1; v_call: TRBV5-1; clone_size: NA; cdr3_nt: TGCGCCAGCAGGGGACAGGGGGCGGTCGGAAACACCATATATTTT; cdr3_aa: CASRGQGAVGNTIYF
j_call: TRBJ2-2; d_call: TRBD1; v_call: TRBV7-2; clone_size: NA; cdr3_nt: TGTGCCAGCAGCTTAGAAGGGGACAGGGCTTACACCGGGGAGCTGTTTTTT; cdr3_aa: CASSLEGDRAYTGELFF
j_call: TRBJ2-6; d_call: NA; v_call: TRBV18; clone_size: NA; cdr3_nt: TGTGCCAGCTCACCTAGGGACGGGACTTCTGGGGCCAACGTCCTGACTTTC; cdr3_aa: CASSPRDGTSGANVLTF
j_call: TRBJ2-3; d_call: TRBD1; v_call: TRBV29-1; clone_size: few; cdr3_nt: TGCAGCGTTGCACAGGGACAGGGGGTTGCAGATACGCAGTATTTT; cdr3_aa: CSVAQGQGVADTQYF
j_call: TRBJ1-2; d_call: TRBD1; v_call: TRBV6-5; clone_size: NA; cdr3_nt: TGTGCCAGCAGCCCCCCTCCAGGGGGTAGTGGCTACACCTTC; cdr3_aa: CASSPPPGGSGYTF
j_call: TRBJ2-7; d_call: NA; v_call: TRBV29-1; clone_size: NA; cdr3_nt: TGCAGCGTTGTGACTCCTTTATCCTACGAGCAGTACTTC; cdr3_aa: CSVVTPLSYEQYF
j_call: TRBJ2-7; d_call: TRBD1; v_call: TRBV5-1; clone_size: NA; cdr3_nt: TGCGCCAGCAGCGCAACCGGGACAGGGGGCGCGTACGAGCAGTACTTC; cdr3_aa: CASSATGTGGAYEQYF
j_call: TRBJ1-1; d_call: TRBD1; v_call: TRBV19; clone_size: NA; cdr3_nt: TGTGCCAGTAGTATAGCCGGACAGGGCCCTGAAGCTTTCTTT; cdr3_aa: CASSIAGQGPEAFF
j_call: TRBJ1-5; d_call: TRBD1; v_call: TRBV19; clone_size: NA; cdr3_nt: TGTGCCAGTAGTATGGGGAACAGGGGGCCCCAGCATTTT; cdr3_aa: CASSMGNRGPQHF
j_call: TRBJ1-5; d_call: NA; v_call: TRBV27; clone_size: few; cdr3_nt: TGTGCCAGCAGTTTAGAGGGGGACAATCAGCCCCAGCATTTT; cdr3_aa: CASSLEGDNQPQHF
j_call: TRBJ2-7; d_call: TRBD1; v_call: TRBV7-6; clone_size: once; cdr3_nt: TGTGCCAGCAGCCCTCGGACAGGGAACTACGAGCAGTACTTC; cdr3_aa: CASSPRTGNYEQYF
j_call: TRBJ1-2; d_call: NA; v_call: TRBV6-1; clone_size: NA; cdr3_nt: TGTGCCAGCAGTGAAGCGGCGGTCCCTTTGTATGGCTACACCTTC; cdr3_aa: CASSEAAVPLYGYTF
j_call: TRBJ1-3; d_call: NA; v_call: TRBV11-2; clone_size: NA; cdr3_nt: TGTGCCAGCAGCTTATTGACATCACCCTCTGGAAACACCATATATTTT; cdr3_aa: CASSLLTSPSGNTIYF
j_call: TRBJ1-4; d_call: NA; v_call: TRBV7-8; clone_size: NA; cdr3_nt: TGTGCCAGCAGCTCCCGAGGGGGGGCCAATTATCCTGAAAAACTGTTTTTT; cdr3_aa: CASSSRGGANYPEKLFF
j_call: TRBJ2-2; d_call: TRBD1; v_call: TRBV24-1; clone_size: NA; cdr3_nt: TGTGCCACCAGTGACGAAGGGACAGGGGGCTGGGAGCTGTTTTTT; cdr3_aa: CATSDEGTGGWELFF
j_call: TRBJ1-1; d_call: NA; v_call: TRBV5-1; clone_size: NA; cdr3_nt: TGCGCCAGCAGAAAGGAATCGCAGGGAGGAAGTTGGGGAGCTTTCTTT; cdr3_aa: CASRKESQGGSWGAFF
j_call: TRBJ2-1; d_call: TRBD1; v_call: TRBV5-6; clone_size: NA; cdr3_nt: TGTGCCAGCAGCTGGGGCAGGGGGTCTTACAATGAGCAGTTCTTC; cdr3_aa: CASSWGRGSYNEQFF
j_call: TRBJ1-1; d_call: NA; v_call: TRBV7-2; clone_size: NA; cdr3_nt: TGTGCCAGCAGCACCCAGTCGGCGCGGGACTCTGAAGCTTTCTTT; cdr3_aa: CASSTQSARDSEAFF
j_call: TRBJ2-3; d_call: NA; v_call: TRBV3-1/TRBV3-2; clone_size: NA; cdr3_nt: TGTGCCAGCAGCCCCTTACTTAGGGGGACAGATACGCAGTATTTT; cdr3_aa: CASSPLLRGTDTQYF
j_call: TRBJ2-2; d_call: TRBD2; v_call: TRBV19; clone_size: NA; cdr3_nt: TGTGCCAGTAATGCGGGGGACACCGGGGAGCTGTTTTTT; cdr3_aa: CASNAGDTGELFF
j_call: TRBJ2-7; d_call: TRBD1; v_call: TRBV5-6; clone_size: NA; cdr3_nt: TGTGCCAGCAGCCTGGGGCAGGGGGCGATGTACGAGCAGTACTTC; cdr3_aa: CASSLGQGAMYEQYF
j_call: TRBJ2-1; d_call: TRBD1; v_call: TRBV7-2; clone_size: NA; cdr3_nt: TGTGCCAGCAGCCTGGGACAGGGTAATCACAATGAGCAGTTCTTC; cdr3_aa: CASSLGQGNHNEQFF
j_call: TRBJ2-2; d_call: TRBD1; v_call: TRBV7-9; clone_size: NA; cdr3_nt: TGTGCCAGCGGTCACAGGGGTTCCGGGGAGCTGTTTTTT; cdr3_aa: CASGHRGSGELFF
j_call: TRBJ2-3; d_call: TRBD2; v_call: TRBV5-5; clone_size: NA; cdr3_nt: TGTGCCAGCAGCTTGGGAGAGCGGGGGGGCGTCACAGATACGCAGTATTTT; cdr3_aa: CASSLGERGGVTDTQYF
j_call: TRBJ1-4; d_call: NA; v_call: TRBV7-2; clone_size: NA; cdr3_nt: TGTGCCAGCAGCTTGGTGACCCTGCGGGAGGAAAAACTGTTTTTT; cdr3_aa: CASSLVTLREEKLFF
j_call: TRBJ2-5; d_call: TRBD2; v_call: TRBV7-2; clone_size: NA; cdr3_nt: TGTGCCAGCAGCTTAGTTGGGGGGGGTACGGCCCAGTACTTC; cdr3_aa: CASSLVGGGTAQYF
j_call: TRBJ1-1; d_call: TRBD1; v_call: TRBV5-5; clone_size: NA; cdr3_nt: TGTGCCAGCAGCACGACAGGGGGCGATATGGAAGCTTTCTTT; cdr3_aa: CASSTTGGDMEAFF
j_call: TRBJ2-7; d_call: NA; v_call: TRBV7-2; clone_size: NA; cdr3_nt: TGTGCCAGCAGCTTGGGGGCGGGTTGGGAGCAGTACTTC; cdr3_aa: CASSLGAGWEQYF
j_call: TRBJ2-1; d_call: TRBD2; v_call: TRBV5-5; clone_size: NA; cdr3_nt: TGTGCCAGCAGCACTCGGGAACTAGCGGGGGGGCCGGACTCCTACAATGAGCAGTTCTTC; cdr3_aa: CASSTRELAGGPDSYNEQFF